A single T cell receptor beta chain is shown here with its context. The antigen it binds to is not known. This entry comes from a study of cytomegalovirus exposure and HLA in healthy donors (dated by TCRdb to 2017 to 2019). About the investigation overall: According to an earlier analysis of 587 of the donors, some 180 million T cells yielded over 90 million unique TCR beta sequences and 250 to 350 Gb of sequence data. Typing coverage varied by locus: roughly 620-640 donors for A, B, C, DRB1 and DQB1; more than 500 for DQA1; about 600 for DPA1; approximately 490 for DPB1. The study profiled the T cell repertoires of hundreds of subjects by immunosequencing and related them to cytomegalovirus serostatus. Roughly five DR-DQ haplotypes were treated as single units for association and clustering because of strong linkage in the cohort. Donor age, sex, ethnicity and CMV serostatus were compiled together with the repertoire data. Rather than drawing on any new phenotypic data, the later analysis identified candidate immune exposures from TCR beta sequences and the way those sequences occurred across donors. A separate validation cohort of more than 100 different subjects was used in addition to the roughly 620-subject first cohort. Among about 400 genotyped donors of the cohort, an average of roughly 230,000 unique TCR beta nucleotide sequences was sequenced per donor, of which approximately 19% were non-productive. Around 320 gigabases of sequencing data and tens of millions of unique TCR sequences were included in an early release covering over 600 HLA-typed donors. High-throughput TCR immunosequencing, statistical association of individual TCRs with disease status, and machine learning were combined to predict cytomegalovirus infection status. All discovery cohort repertoires had been generated on a single sequencing platform. Of the approximately 400 genotyped donors, roughly 85% fell in the genetic ancestry cluster associated with self-reported Caucasian donors. Genome-wide SNP genotypes for about 65% of the 666 donors were used in a later genetic analysis, which treated that subset as a discovery cohort. The study aimed to test whether signatures of past pathogen exposure could be identified by cataloging public T cell receptors. A later analysis re-examined previously published TCR beta repertoires from 500 to 700 donors and added high-resolution HLA genotyping to investigate patterns of TCR occurrence. An earlier analysis of a few hundred of the donors applied high-throughput TCR beta sequencing to assess whether each TCR beta V gene segment acted as functional or pseudogenic. Class I and class II HLA loci were covered by the typing at four-digit resolution.

The cohort comprised several hundred healthy bone marrow donors. Cohort members were all nominally healthy when sampled, although unrecorded immune exposures were likely present. The donor tested CMV seronegative, placing the donor among the 350 or so seronegative members of the cohort. A peripheral blood sample was collected from each donor, and TCR beta sequencing was performed on peripheral blood mononuclear cells. The Qiagen DNeasy Blood Extraction Kit was used to extract genomic DNA from the blood cell samples. What the research found in general, with its limitations: According to the authors, the approach could potentially be generalized to other disease states and immunological phenotypes. At a false discovery rate of 0.05, a later analysis linked 15,000 to 20,000 TCR beta sequences to specific HLA alleles. Correlated functional status among segregating V segments might be attributable to linkage disequilibrium, but an unknown experimental factor could not be ruled out. For the cohort, immune exposure information was limited to CMV serostatus. A few of the identified cytomegalovirus-associated TCR beta chains were confirmed in vitro to be specific for cytomegalovirus antigens. When HLA alleles, especially DR and DQ, strongly co-occurred, TCR associations were difficult to assign to individual alleles. In a later analysis, most CMV-associated TCR beta chains were found to appear HLA-restricted, with HLA associations seemingly driven largely by CMV exposure. A later analysis found that HLA-associated TCR beta chains were more clonally expanded and had lower generation probabilities than equally common non-associated chains. According to a later analysis, TCR association rates differed among HLA loci, with DRB1 alleles showing the most associated TCRs and HLA-C alleles showing the fewest. Because HLA typing was missing for some donors at each locus, association tests included only the typed subset. Sequencing depth was assumed to be roughly uniform across donors in the presence/absence analyses, though that assumption may not hold. A further reported finding was that TCR beta sequences accurately predicted the HLA-A and HLA-B alleles for most subjects in the first cohort. The study gave a list of under 200 TCR beta chains associated with cytomegalovirus. V-gene and J-gene trimming of TCR beta chains was associated with a missense DCLRE1C variant in a later genetic analysis, and the association was replicated in an independent cohort. Most TCR sequences were observed very rarely across donors, whereas some public TCRs were present in many individuals. Broadly in line with IMGT annotations, most TCR beta V segments showed up in productive rearrangements about 87% or about 30% of the time in an earlier analysis of 587 of the donors. In this cohort, only TCR beta chains were sequenced, and detectable features were limited by the absence of alpha or paired-chain data. According to a later analysis, parvovirus B19, influenza, CMV and Epstein-Barr virus appeared linked to several top co-occurrence clusters. Because counts were too low, seventeen rarely observed V segments, including chromosome 9 orphons, were excluded from the earlier analysis of 587 of the donors. The classifier was reported to diagnose cytomegalovirus status with high specificity and sensitivity in both the original cohort and the validation cohort. Because the 87-base-pair reads could not distinguish some IMGT-functional V segments, including TRBV6-2 and TRBV6-3, those segments were excluded. A cluster of highly shared sequence variants was judged likely to be a technical artifact of the sequencing pipeline. Compared with the 666-donor mean, donors in an Asian-associated ancestry cluster had fewer N-insertions in productive TCRs, according to a later genetic analysis.

Library creation used the immunoSEQ multiplex PCR assay. For the multiplex PCR, a mixture combining 60 forward primers for TCR Vbeta segments and 13 reverse primers for TCR Jbeta segments was used. Amplification of the CDR3 region of rearranged TCR beta genes was performed with a multiplex PCR assay on genomic DNA. Amplified TCR beta libraries were sequenced as 87-base-pair reads on the Illumina HiSeq System. Regarding the original processing steps: Across the 670 or so repertoires, a later analysis counted around 80 million unique TCR beta chains, around 11 million of which were shared by at least two donors. To remove PCR and sequencing errors, raw reads were error-corrected and collapsed into unique sequences using a nearest-neighbor algorithm that merged closely related sequences. CDR3 sequences were aligned to IMGT reference sequences to assign V, D and J gene segments. For a sequence to be retained, at least a six-nucleotide match to both a V gene segment and a J gene segment was required. A rearrangement counted as productive if the CDR3 had no stop codons and remained in frame with V and J, and every other rearrangement counted as non-productive. Following IMGT convention, CDR3 was defined as the stretch from the second conserved V-encoded cysteine to the conserved J-encoded phenylalanine. Sequences without an unambiguous match to a single V gene segment were excluded from the earlier analysis of 450 to 750 of the donors. An earlier analysis of fewer than 650 of the donors classified V segments as functional when productive rearrangements were above 56.7% and as segregating when the standard deviation between donors was above 5%. A statistical classification framework was developed to diagnose cytomegalovirus status using the catalog of TCR beta chain sequences. In a later analysis, TCR nucleotide sequences were compared against IMGT/GENE-DB human TR gene sequences so that V and J genes could be assigned. Using the TCRdist pipeline, a later analysis assigned CDR3 sequences along with most-parsimonious VDJ recombination scenarios. In a later analysis, each TCR beta chain was defined by its CDR3 amino acid sequence together with its V-gene family, and reads without a unique V-gene family were excluded. In a later analysis, 500 to 650 highly shared, low-generation-probability nucleotide sequences were removed to address suspected cross-contamination and a sequencing artifact. A later analysis calculated a clonal expansion index for each public chain from normalized within-repertoire ranks of inferred template counts. Generation probabilities in a later analysis came from a VDJ recombination model fitted to out-of-frame rearrangements, and those results were checked against IGoR. In a later analysis, TCR-TCR, TCR-HLA and TCR-CMV co-occurrence was scored with hypergeometric tests, and a repertoire-size bias correction was applied to TCR pairs. False discovery rates were estimated in a later analysis by permuting HLA or CMV assignments 20 times. In a later analysis, co-occurring TCRs were grouped using DBSCAN, and TCRdist sequence similarity was added for clustering within HLA-allele-positive subsets. Co-occurrence clustering excluded repertoires with fewer than 30,000 or more than 120,000 public chains, plus five with anomalous nucleotide sharing. The table was pulled from immuneACCESS by TCRdb, which kept in-frame rearrangements only. Such tables lose some clones; where checked, under half of the loss comes from unresolved V genes, and the rest has no known cause. That table is the source of V, J and clone size, and D and trimming were worked out from the DNA. The sample table on file contains approximately 150,000 clones. Of the sample, 2% to 2.5% is held by the ten largest clones.

From the germline V gene, CDR1 is SGDLS and CDR2 is YYNGEE. From its cysteine to its phenylalanine, the CDR3 spans 13 amino acids. The entry retains the CDR3 DNA only, 39 bases that are in frame from base 1. The V and J ends are trimmed by 6 bases and 1 base, leaving 8 bases between them. The source of this sequence is a woman aged 18 to 35 in good health and CMV-seronegative. Sequencing was done on a sample of PBMCs. The chain links TRBV9 with TRBJ1-3, with an unclear D gene assignment. The DNA sequence is given as TGTGCCAGCAAAAAACGGTCTGGAAACACCATATATTTT. It encodes CASKKRSGNTIYF.